This TCR beta chain was sequenced for a study of OX40 agonist ivuxolimab in advanced cancers. V gave up 6 bases and J gave up 4 bases, with 13 bases separating them. The CDR3 extends over 14 amino acids. CDR1 is SQVTM and CDR2 is ANQGSEA in the germline V gene. TCRdb's copy holds only in-frame clones and misses some; the assay was immunoSEQ multiplex PCR. The table has about 130,000 clones, less than 95% seen once; the top ten hold around 0.84%. V and J are TRBV29-1 and TRBJ2-6; D possibly corresponds to TRBD1 (6 bases). This receptor was taken from an adult with an advanced solid tumor such as melanoma, head and neck, liver or kidney cancer. The specimen comprised CD4+ or CD8+ T cells sorted from blood, sampled in a trial of the OX40 agonist ivuxolimab. CDR3: CSVGPGAGANVLTF. The CDR3 DNA reads as TGCAGCGTAGGCCCAGGGGCCGGGGCCAACGTCCTGACTTTC.